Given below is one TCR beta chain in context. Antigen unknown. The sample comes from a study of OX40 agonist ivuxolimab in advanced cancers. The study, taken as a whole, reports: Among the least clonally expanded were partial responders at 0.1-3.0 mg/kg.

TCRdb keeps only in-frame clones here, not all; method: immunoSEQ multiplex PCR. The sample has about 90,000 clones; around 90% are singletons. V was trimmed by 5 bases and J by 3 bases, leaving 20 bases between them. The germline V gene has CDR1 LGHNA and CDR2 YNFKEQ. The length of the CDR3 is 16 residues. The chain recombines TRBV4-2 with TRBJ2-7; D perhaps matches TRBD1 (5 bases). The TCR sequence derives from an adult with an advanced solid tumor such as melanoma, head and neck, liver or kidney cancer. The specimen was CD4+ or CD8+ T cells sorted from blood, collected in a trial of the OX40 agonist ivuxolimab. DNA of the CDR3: TGTGCCAGCAGCGGGAAGATAAGCCAGGGCGACTACGAGCAGTACTTC. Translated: CASSGKISQGDYEQYF.